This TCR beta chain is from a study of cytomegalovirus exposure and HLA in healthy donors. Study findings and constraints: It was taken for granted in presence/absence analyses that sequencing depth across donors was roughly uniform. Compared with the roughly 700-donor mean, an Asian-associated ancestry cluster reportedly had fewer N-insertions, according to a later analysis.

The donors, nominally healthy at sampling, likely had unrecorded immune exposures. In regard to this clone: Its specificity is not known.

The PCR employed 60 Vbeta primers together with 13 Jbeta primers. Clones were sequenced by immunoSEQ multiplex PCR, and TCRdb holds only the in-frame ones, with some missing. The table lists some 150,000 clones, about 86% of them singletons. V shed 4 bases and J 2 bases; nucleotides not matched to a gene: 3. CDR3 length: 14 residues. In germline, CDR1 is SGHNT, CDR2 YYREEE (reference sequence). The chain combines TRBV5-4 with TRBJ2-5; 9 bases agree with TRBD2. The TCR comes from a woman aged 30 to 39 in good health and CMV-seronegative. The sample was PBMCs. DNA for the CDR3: TGTGCCAGCAGCCGACTAGCGGAGCAAGAGACCCAGTACTTC. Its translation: CASSRLAEQETQYF.